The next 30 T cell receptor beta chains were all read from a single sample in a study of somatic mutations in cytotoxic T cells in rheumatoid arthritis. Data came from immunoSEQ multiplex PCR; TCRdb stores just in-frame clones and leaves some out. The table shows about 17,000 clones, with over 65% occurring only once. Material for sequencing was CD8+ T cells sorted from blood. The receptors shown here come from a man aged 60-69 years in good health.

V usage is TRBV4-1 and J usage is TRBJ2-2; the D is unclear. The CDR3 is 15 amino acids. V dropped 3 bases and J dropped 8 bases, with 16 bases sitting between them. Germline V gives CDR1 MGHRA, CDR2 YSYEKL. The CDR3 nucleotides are TGCGCCAGCAGCCAGTTAGGTACCGTCAGGGGGGAGCTGTTTTTT. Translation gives CASSQLGTVRGELFF.

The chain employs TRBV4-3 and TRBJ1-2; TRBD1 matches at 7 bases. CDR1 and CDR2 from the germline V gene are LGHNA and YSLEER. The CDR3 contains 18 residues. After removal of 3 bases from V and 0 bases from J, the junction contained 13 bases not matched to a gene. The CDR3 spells CASSHGAVQGRANYGYTF. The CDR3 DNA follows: TGCGCCAGCAGCCATGGGGCCGTACAGGGGAGAGCTAACTATGGCTACACCTTC.

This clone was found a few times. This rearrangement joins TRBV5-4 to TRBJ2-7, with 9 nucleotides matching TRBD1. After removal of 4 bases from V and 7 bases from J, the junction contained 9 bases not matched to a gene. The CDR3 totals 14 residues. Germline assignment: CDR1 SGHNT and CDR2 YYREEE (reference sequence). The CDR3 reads CASSKQGALPEQYF. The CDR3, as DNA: TGTGCCAGCAGCAAACAGGGGGCACTACCGGAGCAGTACTTC.

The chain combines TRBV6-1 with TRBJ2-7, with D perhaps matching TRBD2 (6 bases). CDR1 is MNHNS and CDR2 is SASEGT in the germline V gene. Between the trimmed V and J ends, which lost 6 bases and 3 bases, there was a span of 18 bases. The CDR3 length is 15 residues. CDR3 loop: CASRAGGSAIYEQYF. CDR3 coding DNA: TGTGCCAGCAGGGCTGGGGGGAGTGCTATCTACGAGCAGTACTTC.

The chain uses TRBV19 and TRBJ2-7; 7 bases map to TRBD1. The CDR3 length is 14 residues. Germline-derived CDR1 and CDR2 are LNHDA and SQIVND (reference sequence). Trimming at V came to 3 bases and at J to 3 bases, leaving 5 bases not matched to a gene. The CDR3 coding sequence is TGTGCCAGTAGTATTGGCTCAGGGGGCTACGAGCAGTACTTC. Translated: CASSIGSGGYEQYF.

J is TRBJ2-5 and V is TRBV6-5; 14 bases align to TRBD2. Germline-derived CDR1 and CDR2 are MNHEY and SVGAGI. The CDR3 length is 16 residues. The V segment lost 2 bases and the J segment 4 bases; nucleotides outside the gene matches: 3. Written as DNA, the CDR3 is TGTGCCAGCAGTTACAGGACTAGCGGGGGGCGAGAGACCCAGTACTTC. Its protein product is CASSYRTSGGRETQYF.

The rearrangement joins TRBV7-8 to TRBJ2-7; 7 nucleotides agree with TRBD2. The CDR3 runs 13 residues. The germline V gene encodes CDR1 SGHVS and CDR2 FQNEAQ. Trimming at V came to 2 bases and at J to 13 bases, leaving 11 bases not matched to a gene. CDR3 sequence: CASSLRGGRRFYF. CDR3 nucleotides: TGTGCCAGCAGCTTAAGAGGCGGGAGAAGATTTTACTTC.

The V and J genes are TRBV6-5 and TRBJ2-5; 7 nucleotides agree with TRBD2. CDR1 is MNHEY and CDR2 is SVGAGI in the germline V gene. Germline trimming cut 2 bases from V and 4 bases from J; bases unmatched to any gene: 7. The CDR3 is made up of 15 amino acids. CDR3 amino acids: CASSYLGASGETQYF. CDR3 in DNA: TGTGCCAGCAGTTACCTTGGGGCTAGCGGAGAGACCCAGTACTTC.

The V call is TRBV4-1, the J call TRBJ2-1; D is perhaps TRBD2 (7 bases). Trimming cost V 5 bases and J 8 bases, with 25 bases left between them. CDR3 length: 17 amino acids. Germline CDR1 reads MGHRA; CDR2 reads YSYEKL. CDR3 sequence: CASSRGGEAGRVDEQFF. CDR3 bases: TGCGCCAGCAGCAGGGGGGGAGAGGCAGGGCGAGTAGATGAGCAGTTCTTC.

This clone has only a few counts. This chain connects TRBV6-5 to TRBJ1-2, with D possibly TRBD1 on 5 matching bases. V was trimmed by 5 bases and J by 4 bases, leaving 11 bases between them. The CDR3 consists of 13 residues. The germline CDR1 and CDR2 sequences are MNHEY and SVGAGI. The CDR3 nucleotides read TGTGCCAGCAGTGCAAACAGGATCTATGGCTACACCTTC. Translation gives CASSANRIYGYTF.

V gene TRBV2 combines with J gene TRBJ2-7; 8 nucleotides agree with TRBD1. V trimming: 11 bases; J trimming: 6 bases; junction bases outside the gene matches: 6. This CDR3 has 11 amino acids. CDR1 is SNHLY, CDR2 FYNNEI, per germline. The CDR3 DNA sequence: TGTGCCTACAGGGGGTTTGTCGAGCAGTACTTC. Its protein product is CAYRGFVEQYF.

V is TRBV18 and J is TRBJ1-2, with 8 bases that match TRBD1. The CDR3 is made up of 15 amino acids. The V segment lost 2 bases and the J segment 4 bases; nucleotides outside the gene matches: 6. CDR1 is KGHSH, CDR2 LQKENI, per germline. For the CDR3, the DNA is TGTGCCAGCTCACCAGAAACGGACAGGGCCTATGGCTACACCTTC. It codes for CASSPETDRAYGYTF.

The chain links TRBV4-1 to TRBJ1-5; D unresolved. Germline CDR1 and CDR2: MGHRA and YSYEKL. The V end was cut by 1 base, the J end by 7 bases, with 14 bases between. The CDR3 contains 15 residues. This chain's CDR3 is CASSQVSGGRQPQHF. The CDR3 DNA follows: TGCGCCAGCAGCCAAGTATCAGGAGGCCGGCAGCCCCAGCATTTT.

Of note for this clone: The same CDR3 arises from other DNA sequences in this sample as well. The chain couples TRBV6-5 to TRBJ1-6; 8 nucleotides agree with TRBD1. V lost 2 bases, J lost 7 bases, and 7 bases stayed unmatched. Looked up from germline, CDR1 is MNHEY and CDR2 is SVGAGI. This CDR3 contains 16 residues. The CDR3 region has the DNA TGTGCCAGCAGTTACGGACAGGGAAGACGGAATTCACCCCTCCACTTT. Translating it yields CASSYGQGRRNSPLHF.

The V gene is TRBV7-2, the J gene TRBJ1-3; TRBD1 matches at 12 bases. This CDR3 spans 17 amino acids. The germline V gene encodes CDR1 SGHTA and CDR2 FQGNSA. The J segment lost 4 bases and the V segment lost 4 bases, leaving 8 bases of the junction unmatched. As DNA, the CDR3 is TGTGCCAGCAGCTCCCACCGGGACAGGGGGCTGGGAAACACCATATATTTT. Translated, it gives CASSSHRDRGLGNTIYF.

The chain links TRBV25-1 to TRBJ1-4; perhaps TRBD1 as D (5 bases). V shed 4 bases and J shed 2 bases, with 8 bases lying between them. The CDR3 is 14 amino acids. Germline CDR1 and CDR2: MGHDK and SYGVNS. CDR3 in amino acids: CASSVRVTNEKLFF. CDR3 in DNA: TGTGCCAGCAGTGTCAGGGTTACTAATGAAAAACTGTTTTTT.

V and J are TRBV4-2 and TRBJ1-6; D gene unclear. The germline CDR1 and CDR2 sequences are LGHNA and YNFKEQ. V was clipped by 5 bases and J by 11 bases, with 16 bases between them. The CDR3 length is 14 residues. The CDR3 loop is CASSVSGLGPPLHF. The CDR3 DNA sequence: TGTGCCAGCAGCGTGTCGGGGTTAGGGCCACCCCTCCACTTT.

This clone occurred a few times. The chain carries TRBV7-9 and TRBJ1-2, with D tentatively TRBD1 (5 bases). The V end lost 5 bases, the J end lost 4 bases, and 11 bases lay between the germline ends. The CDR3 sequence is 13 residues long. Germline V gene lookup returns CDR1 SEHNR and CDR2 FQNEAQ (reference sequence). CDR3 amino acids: CASSPGGGYGYTF. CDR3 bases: TGTGCCAGCAGCCCGGGGGGAGGCTATGGCTACACCTTC.

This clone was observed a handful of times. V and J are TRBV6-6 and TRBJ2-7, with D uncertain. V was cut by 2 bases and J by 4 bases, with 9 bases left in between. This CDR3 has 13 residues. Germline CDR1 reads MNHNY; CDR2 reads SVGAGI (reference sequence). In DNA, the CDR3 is TGTGCCAGCAGTTACGCGTTGCTATACGAGCAGTACTTC. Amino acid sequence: CASSYALLYEQYF.

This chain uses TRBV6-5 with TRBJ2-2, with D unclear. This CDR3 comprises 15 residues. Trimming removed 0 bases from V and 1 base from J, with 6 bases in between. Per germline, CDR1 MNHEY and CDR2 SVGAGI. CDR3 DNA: TGTGCCAGCAGTTACTCTTCGGGGAACACCGGGGAGCTGTTTTTT. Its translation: CASSYSSGNTGELFF.

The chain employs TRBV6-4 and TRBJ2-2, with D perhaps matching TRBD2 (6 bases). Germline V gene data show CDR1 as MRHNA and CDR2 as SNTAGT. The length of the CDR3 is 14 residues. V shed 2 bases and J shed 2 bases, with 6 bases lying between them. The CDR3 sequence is CASSDGTNTGELFF. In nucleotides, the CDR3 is TGTGCCAGCAGTGACGGGACTAACACCGGGGAGCTGTTTTTT.

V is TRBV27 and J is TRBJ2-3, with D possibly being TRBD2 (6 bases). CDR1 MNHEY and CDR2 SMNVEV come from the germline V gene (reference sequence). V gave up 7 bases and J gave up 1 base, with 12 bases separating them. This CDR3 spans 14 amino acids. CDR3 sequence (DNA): TGTGCCAGCACCCGAGGACTACGCACAGATACGCAGTATTTT. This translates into CASTRGLRTDTQYF.

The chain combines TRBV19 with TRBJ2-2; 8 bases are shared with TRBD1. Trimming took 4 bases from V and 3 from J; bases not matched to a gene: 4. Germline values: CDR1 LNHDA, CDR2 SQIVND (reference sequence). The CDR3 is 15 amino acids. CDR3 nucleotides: TGTGCCAGTAGTAAGGACAGGGCGGACACCGGGGAGCTGTTTTTT. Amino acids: CASSKDRADTGELFF. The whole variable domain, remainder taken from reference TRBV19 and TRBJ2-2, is DGGITQSPKYLFRKEGQNVTLSCEQNLNHDAMYWYRQDPGQGLRLIYYSQIVNDFQKGDIAEGYSVSREKKESFPLTVTSAQKNPTAFYLCASSKDRADTGELFFGEGSRLTVL.

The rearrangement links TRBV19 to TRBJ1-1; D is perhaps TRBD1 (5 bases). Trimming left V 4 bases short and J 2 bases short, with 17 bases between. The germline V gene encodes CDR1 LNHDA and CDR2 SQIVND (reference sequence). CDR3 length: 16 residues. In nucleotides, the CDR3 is TGTGCCAGTAGTACCCCGACGACAGTTTTTAACACTGAAGCTTTCTTT. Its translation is CASSTPTTVFNTEAFF.

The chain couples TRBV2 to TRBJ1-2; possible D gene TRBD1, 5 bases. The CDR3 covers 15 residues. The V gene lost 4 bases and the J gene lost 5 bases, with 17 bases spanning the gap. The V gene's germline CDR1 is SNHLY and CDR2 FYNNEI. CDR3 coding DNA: TGTGCCAGCAGTGCAGGGTCTCCCCTTACTTATGGCTACACCTTC. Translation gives CASSAGSPLTYGYTF.

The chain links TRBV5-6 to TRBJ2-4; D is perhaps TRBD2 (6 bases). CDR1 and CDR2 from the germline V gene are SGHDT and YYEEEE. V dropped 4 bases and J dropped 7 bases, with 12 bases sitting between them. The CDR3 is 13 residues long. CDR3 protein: CASSPGTGNIQYF. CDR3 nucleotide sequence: TGTGCCAGCAGCCCCGGGACTGGCAACATTCAGTACTTC.

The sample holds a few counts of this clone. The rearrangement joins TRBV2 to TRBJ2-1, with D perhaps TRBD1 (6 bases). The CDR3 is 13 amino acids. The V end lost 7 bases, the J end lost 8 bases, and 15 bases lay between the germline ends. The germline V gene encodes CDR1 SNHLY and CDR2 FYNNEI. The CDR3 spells CASTRGGGDEQFF. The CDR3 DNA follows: TGTGCCAGCACACGAGGGGGTGGCGATGAGCAGTTCTTC.

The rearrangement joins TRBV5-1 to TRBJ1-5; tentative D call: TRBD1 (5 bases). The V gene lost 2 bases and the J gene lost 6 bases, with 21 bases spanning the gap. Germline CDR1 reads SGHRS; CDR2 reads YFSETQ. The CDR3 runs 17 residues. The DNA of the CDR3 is TGCGCCAGCAGCTTATGGGGCCCGGGAGGGAAGGTTCAGCCCCAGCATTTT. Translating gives CASSLWGPGGKVQPQHF.

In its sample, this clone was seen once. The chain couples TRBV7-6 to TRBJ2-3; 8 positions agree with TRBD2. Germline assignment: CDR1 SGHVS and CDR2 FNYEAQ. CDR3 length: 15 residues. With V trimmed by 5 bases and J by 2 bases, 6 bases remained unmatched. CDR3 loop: CASSKLAGNTDTQYF. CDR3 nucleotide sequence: TGTGCCAGCAGCAAGCTAGCGGGCAACACAGATACGCAGTATTTT.

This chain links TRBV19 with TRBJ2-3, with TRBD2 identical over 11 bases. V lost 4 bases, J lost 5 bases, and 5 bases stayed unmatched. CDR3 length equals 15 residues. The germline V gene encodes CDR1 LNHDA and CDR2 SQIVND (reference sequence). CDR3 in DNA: TGTGCCAGTAGTACCACTAGCGGGAGTTTAGATACGCAGTATTTT. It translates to CASSTTSGSLDTQYF.